This TCR beta chain was captured in a study of molecular identifiers for immune sequencing clone quantification. One entry per CDR3 protein, called by TCRdb with MiXCR from the PCR reads. Of about 510,000 distinct CDR3 sequences in the sample, roughly a fifth were seen once. CDR3 length: 12 amino acids. The germline V gene encodes CDR1 SGDLS and CDR2 YYNGEE. The ends were cut back, 7 bases at V and 6 bases at J, with 13 bases in the middle. Sequenced sample: naive CD8+ T cells from blood, with Jurkat cell RNA spiked in. Subset defined: FACS-sorted CD8+CD4-CCR7+CD45RA+ naive T cells. The chain carries TRBV9 and TRBJ1-1, with a tentative D call TRBD1 (5 bases). The clonotype comes from a human donor in good health. Some libraries in this study had Jurkat cell RNA spiked in. In nucleotides, the CDR3 is TGTGCCAGCGGTCAGGGAGGGGCTGAAGCTTTCTTT. This encodes CASGQGGAEAFF.